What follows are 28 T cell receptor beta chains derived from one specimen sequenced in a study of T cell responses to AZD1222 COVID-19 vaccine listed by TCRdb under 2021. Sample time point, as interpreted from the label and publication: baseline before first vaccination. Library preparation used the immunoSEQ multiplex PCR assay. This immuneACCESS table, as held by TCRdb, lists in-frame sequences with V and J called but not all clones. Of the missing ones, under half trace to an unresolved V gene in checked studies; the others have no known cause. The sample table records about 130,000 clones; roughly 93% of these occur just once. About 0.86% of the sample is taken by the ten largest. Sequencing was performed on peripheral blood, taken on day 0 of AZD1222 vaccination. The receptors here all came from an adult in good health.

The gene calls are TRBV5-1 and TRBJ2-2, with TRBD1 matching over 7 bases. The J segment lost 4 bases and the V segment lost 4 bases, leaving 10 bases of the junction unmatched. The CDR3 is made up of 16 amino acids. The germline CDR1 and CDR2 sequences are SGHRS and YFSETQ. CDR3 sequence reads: CASSVVPDRVTGELFF. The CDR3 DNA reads TGCGCCAGCAGCGTTGTCCCCGACAGGGTCACCGGGGAGCTGTTTTTT.

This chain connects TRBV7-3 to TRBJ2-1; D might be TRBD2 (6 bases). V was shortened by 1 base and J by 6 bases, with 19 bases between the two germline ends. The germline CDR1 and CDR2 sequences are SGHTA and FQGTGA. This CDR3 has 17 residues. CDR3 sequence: CASSLIGGASGSNEQFF. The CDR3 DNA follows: TGTGCCAGCAGCTTAATTGGAGGGGCCTCCGGTAGCAATGAGCAGTTCTTC.

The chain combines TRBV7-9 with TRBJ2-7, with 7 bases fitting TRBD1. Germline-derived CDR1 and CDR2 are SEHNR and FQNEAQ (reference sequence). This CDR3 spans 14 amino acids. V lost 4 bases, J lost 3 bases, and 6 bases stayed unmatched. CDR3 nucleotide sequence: TGTGCCAGCAGCTCCGGGGACAGAGACTACGAGCAGTACTTC. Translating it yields CASSSGDRDYEQYF.

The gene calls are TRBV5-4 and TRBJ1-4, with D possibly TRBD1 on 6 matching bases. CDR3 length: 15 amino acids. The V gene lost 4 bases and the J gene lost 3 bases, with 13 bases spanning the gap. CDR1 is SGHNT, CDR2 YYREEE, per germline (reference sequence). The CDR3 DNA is TGTGCCAGCAGCAGAAACAGGGACTCTAATGAAAAACTGTTTTTT. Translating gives CASSRNRDSNEKLFF. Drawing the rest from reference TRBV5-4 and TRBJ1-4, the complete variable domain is ETGVTQSPTHLIKTRGQQVTLRCSSQSGHNTVSWYQQALGQGPQFIFQYYREEENGRGNFPPRFSGLQFPNYSSELNVNALELDDSALYLCASSRNRDSNEKLFFGSGTQLSVL.

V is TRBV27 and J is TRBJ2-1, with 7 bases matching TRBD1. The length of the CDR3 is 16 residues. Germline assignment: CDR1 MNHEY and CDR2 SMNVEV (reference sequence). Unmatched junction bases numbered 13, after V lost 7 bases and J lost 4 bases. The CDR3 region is CASTPLDRVKYNEQFF. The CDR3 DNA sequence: TGTGCCAGCACTCCCCTTGACAGGGTTAAATACAATGAGCAGTTCTTC.

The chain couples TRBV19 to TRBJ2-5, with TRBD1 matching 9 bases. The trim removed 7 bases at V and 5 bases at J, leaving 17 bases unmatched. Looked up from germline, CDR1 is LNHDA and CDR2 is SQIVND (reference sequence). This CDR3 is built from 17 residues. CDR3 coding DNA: TGTGCCAGTACCTTCCCTGGACAGGGGAAAGAGTGGGAGACCCAGTACTTC. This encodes CASTFPGQGKEWETQYF.

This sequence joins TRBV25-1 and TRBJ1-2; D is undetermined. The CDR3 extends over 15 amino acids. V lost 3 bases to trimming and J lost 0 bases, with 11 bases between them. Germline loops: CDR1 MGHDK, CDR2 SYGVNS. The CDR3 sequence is CASSDGRKANYGYTF. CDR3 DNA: TGTGCCAGCAGTGACGGAAGGAAAGCTAACTATGGCTACACCTTC.

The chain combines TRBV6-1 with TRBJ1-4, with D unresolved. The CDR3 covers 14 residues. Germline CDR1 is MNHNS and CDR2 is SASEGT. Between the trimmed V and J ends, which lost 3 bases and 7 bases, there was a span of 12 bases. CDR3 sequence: CASSENAPGEKLFF. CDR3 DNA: TGTGCCAGCAGTGAGAACGCTCCGGGTGAAAAACTGTTTTTT.

The CDR3 DNA follows: TGTGCCAGCAGCTTAAAGTCCGCCGGGACAGGGGGTTCACCCCTCCACTTT. It translates to CASSLKSAGTGGSPLHF. The chain recombines TRBV5-4 with TRBJ1-6; 11 positions agree with TRBD1. This CDR3 is built from 17 residues. Losses at the gene ends were 2 bases for V and 9 bases for J; bases not matched to a gene: 10. Per the germline V gene, CDR1 is SGHNT and CDR2 is YYREEE (reference sequence).

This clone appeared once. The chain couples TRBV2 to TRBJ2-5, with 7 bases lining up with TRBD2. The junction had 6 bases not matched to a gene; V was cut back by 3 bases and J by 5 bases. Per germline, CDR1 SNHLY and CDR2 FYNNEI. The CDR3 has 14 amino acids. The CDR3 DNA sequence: TGTGCCAGCAGTGAGACGGGGGGACGTGAGACCCAGTACTTC. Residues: CASSETGGRETQYF.

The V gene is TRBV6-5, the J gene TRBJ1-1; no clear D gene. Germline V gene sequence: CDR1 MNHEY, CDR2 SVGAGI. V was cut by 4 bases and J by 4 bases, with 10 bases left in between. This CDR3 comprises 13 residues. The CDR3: CASSSTLGTEAFF. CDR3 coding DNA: TGTGCCAGCAGTTCGACTCTGGGCACTGAAGCTTTCTTT.

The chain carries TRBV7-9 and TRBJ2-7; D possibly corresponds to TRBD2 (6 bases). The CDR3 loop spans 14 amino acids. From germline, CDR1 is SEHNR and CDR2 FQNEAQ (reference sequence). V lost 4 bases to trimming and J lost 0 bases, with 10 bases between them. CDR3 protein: CASSSLGGSYEQYF. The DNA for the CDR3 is TGTGCCAGCAGCTCGCTGGGGGGCTCCTACGAGCAGTACTTC.

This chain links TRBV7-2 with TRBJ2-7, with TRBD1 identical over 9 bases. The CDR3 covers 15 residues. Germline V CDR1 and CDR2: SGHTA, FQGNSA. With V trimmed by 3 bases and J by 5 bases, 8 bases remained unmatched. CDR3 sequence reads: CASSLLGTGIHEQYF. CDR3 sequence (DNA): TGTGCCAGCAGCTTGTTGGGGACAGGGATCCACGAGCAGTACTTC. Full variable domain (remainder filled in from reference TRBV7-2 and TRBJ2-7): GAGVSQSPSNKVTEKGKDVELRCDPISGHTALYWYRQSLGQGLEFLIYFQGNSAPDKSGLPSDRFSAERTGGSVSTLTIQRTQQEDSAVYLCASSLLGTGIHEQYFGPGTRLTVT.

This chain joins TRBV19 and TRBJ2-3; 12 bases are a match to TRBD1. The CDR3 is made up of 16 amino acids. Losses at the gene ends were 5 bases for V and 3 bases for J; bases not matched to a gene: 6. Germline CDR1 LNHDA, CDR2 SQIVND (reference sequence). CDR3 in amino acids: CASSDPGQGATDTQYF. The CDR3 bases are TGTGCCAGTAGTGACCCGGGACAGGGGGCAACAGATACGCAGTATTTT.

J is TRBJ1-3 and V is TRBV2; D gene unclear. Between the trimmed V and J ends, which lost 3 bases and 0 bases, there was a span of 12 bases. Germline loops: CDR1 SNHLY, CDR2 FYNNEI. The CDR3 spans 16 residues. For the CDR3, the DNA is TGTGCCAGCAGTGAGGTGGAGGGAAGCTCTGGAAACACCATATATTTT. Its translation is CASSEVEGSSGNTIYF.

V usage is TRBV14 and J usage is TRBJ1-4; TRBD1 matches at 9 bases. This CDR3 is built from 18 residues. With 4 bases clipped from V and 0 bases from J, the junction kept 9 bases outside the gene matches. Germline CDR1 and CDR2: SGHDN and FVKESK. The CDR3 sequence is CASSRGTGSPPTNEKLFF. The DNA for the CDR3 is TGTGCCAGCAGCCGAGGGACAGGGTCGCCCCCAACTAATGAAAAACTGTTTTTT. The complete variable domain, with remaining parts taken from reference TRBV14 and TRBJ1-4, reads EAGVTQFPSHSVIEKGQTVTLRCDPISGHDNLYWYRRVMGKEIKFLLHFVKESKQDESGMPNNRFLAERTGGTYSTLKVQPAELEDSGVYFCASSRGTGSPPTNEKLFFGSGTQLSVL.

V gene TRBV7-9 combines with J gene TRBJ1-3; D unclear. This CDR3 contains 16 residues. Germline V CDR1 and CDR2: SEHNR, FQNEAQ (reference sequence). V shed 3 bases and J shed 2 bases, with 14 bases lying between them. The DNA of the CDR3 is TGTGCCAGCAGCTTGCCCCCCCTTTTCACTGGAAACACCATATATTTT. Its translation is CASSLPPLFTGNTIYF.

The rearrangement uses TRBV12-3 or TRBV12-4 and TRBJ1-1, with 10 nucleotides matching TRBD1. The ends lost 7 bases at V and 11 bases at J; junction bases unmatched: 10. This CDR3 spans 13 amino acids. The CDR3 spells CASTLGGQGTAFF. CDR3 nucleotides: TGTGCCAGCACCCTGGGGGGACAGGGGACTGCTTTCTTT.

The CDR3 nucleotides are TGTGCCAGTACCCACAGGGGGCTCACCGGGGAGCTGTTTTTT. Encoded protein: CASTHRGLTGELFF. The V gene is TRBV19, the J gene TRBJ2-2, with 9 positions matching TRBD1. The germline CDR1 and CDR2 sequences are LNHDA and SQIVND (reference sequence). The CDR3 spans 14 residues. The ends lost 7 bases at V and 4 bases at J; junction bases unmatched: 4. Complete variable domain (other parts from reference TRBV19 and TRBJ2-2): DGGITQSPKYLFRKEGQNVTLSCEQNLNHDAMYWYRQDPGQGLRLIYYSQIVNDFQKGDIAEGYSVSREKKESFPLTVTSAQKNPTAFYLCASTHRGLTGELFFGEGSRLTVL.

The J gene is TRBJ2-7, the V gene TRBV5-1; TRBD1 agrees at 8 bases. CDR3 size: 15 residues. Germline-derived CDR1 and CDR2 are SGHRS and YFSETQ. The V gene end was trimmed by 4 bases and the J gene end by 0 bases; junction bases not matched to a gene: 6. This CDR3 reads CASSHRQGPSYEQYF. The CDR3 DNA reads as TGCGCCAGCAGCCACCGACAGGGGCCCTCCTACGAGCAGTACTTC. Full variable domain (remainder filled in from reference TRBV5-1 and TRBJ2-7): KAGVTQTPRYLIKTRGQQVTLSCSPISGHRSVSWYQQTPGQGLQFLFEYFSETQRNKGNFPGRFSGRQFSNSRSEMNVSTLELGDSALYLCASSHRQGPSYEQYFGPGTRLTVT.

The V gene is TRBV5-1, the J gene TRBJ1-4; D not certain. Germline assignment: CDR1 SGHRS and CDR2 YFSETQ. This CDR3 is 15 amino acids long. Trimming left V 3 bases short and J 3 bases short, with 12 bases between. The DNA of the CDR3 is TGCGCCAGCAGCTCCAGTGGCGGACCTAATGAAAAACTGTTTTTT. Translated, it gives CASSSSGGPNEKLFF.

The DNA of the CDR3 is TGTGCCAGCAGTTTTTGGGTCCGAAGAAGAGCTGGGGCCAACGTCCTGACTTTC. This translates into CASSFWVRRRAGANVLTF. V is TRBV11-2 and J is TRBJ2-6, with D unresolved. The CDR3 has 18 amino acids. The ends were cut back, 6 bases at V and 2 bases at J, with 20 bases in the middle. Germline values: CDR1 SGHAT, CDR2 FQNNGV.

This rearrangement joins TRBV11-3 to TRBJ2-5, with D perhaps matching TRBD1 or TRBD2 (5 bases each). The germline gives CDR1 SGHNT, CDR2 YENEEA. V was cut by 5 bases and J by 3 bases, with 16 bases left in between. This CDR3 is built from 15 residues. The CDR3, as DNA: TGTGCCAGCAGCCAGGGACCGGGTAGAGAAGAGACCCAGTACTTC. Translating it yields CASSQGPGREETQYF.

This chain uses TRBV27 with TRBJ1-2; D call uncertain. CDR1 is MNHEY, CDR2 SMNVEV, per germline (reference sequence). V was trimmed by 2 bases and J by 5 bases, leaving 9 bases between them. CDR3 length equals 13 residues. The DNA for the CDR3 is TGTGCCAGCAGTTTAGACGGCGGGTATGGCTACACCTTC. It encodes CASSLDGGYGYTF.

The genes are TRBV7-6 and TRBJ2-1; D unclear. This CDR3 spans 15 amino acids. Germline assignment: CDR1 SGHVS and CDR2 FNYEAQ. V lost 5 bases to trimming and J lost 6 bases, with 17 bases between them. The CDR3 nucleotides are TGTGCCAGCAGCCCACACCGGACCTCTCCCAATGAGCAGTTCTTC. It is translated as CASSPHRTSPNEQFF.

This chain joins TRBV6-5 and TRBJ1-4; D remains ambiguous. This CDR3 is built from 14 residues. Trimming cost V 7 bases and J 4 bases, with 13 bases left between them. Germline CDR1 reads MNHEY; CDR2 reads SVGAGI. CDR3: CASTLNRHNEKLFF. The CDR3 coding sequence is TGTGCCAGCACCCTGAACCGTCATAATGAAAAACTGTTTTTT.

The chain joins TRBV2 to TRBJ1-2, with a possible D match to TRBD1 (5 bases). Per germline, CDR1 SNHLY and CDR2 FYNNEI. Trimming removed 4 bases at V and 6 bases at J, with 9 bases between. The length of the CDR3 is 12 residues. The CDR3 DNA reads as TGTGCCAGCAGTGTACAGGTTGATGGCTACACCTTC. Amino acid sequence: CASSVQVDGYTF. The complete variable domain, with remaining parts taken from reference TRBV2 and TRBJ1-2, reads EPEVTQTPSHQVTQMGQEVILRCVPISNHLYFYWYRQILGQKVEFLVSFYNNEISEKSEIFDDQFSVERPDGSNFTLKIRSTKLEDSAMYFCASSVQVDGYTFGSGTRLTVV.

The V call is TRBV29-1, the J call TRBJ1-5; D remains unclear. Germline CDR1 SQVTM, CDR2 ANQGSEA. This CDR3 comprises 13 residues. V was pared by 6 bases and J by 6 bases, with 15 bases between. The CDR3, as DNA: TGCAGCGTCCCAGCCGGGTCCGGTCAGCCCCAGCATTTT. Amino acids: CSVPAGSGQPQHF. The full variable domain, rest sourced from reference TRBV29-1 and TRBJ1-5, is SAVISQKPSRDICQRGTSLTIQCQVDSQVTMMFWYRQQPGQSLTLIATANQGSEATYESGFVIDKFPISRPNLTFSTLTVSNMSPEDSSIYLCSVPAGSGQPQHFGDGTRLSIL.